The 29 T cell receptor beta chains in this list originate from one sample, sequenced in a study of memory CD4+ T cells and cytomegalovirus serostatus. TCRdb's table, derived via immunoSEQ multiplex PCR, lists solely in-frame clones and lacks some. The table records about 60,000 clones, more than 60% of them present only once. Single viable CD3+CD4+CD8-CD45RO+ cells were sorted as the memory CD4+ T cells. Specimen: memory CD4+ T cells from blood. These TCRs come from an adult in good health and CMV-seronegative.

The CDR3 DNA is TGTGCCAGCTCACCAGCTATGAGGCCAGGCAATGAGCAGTTCTTC. Residues: CASSPAMRPGNEQFF. The chain carries TRBV18 and TRBJ2-1; no definite D call. Looked up from germline, CDR1 is KGHSH and CDR2 is LQKENI. The CDR3 is made up of 15 amino acids. Between the trimmed V and J ends, which lost 2 bases and 6 bases, there was a span of 14 bases.

This clone was counted a few times. This chain joins TRBV6-5 and TRBJ2-7; D possibly corresponds to TRBD2 (5 bases). Germline V lookup: CDR1 MNHEY, CDR2 SVGAGI. CDR3 length: 15 residues. The germline V and J ends were trimmed by 0 bases and 0 bases, with 9 bases remaining between them. CDR3 sequence: CASSYSRAVSYEQYF. In DNA form, the CDR3 reads TGTGCCAGCAGTTACTCGAGGGCTGTCTCCTACGAGCAGTACTTC.

This rearrangement joins TRBV11-2 to TRBJ2-7, with D tentatively TRBD2 (6 bases). Trimming cost V 0 bases and J 0 bases, with 15 bases left between them. The CDR3 runs 17 residues. Looked up from germline, CDR1 is SGHAT and CDR2 is FQNNGV. CDR3 nucleotides: TGTGCCAGCAGCTTAGATTCTTTAGTAGCGGCCTCCTACGAGCAGTACTTC. Protein product: CASSLDSLVAASYEQYF.

This chain links TRBV5-1 with TRBJ2-3; 13 bases align to TRBD2. Per the germline V gene, CDR1 is SGHRS and CDR2 is YFSETQ. V shed 3 bases, J shed 3 bases, and the junction held 4 bases outside the gene matches. This CDR3 is built from 16 residues. The CDR3: CASSSRTSGGTDTQYF. The CDR3 nucleotides read TGCGCCAGCAGCTCCAGGACTAGCGGGGGAACAGATACGCAGTATTTT.

The chain joins TRBV6-1 to TRBJ1-5, with TRBD1 as a possible D gene (5 bases). Germline assignment: CDR1 MNHNS and CDR2 SASEGT. The CDR3 is made up of 12 amino acids. The V end was cut by 4 bases, the J end by 6 bases, with 7 bases between. The CDR3 DNA reads TGTGCCAGCAGTGTGGGGGTTCAGCCCCAGCATTTT. It yields the protein CASSVGVQPQHF.

The chain carries TRBV6-6 and TRBJ1-2, with D unresolved. The V end was cut by 6 bases, the J end by 2 bases, with 10 bases between. Germline-derived CDR1 and CDR2 are MNHNY and SVGAGI (reference sequence). CDR3 size: 13 residues. Written as DNA, the CDR3 is TGTGCCAGCAGCCCAACAGTGAACTATGGCTACACCTTC. It translates to CASSPTVNYGYTF.

V gene TRBV7-8 combines with J gene TRBJ2-2; D is possibly TRBD1 (6 bases). Trimming left V 5 bases short and J 6 bases short, with 10 bases between. The germline V gene has CDR1 SGHVS and CDR2 FQNEAQ. The CDR3 is 13 residues long. CDR3 sequence (DNA): TGTGCCAGCAGCGGTCGGACAGCCGGGGAGCTGTTTTTT. Amino acid sequence: CASSGRTAGELFF.

V and J are TRBV7-9 and TRBJ1-2; D gene uncertain. Germline V CDR1 and CDR2: SEHNR, FQNEAQ (reference sequence). This CDR3 spans 15 amino acids. V gave up 4 bases and J gave up 1 base, with 13 bases separating them. CDR3 amino acids: CASSYGSSFNYGYTF. The CDR3 nucleotides read TGTGCCAGCAGCTACGGTTCTTCCTTTAACTATGGCTACACCTTC.

In its sample, this clone was seen a few times. The V call is TRBV23-1, the J call TRBJ1-2; D call uncertain. TRBV23-1 is an ORF; its function is uncertain. With 4 bases removed from V and 13 bases from J, the gap between germline ends came to 16 bases. The length of the CDR3 is 12 residues. CDR3 region: CASSPKVVPGTF. The DNA of the CDR3 is TGCGCCAGCAGTCCCAAGGTCGTTCCAGGCACCTTC.

The J gene is TRBJ2-2, the V gene TRBV6-4, with D unresolved. V dropped 0 bases and J dropped 1 base, with 6 bases sitting between them. Germline loops: CDR1 MRHNA, CDR2 SNTAGT. The CDR3 runs 15 residues. The CDR3 reads CASSDSNRNTGELFF. The CDR3 DNA reads TGTGCCAGCAGTGACTCCAACAGGAACACCGGGGAGCTGTTTTTT.

This chain connects TRBV12-5 to TRBJ1-1; D is unclear. The CDR3 consists of 16 residues. Deletions cut 6 bases from V and 1 base from J, with 18 bases between. Germline V lookup: CDR1 LGHNT, CDR2 FRNRAP. The CDR3 DNA is TGTGCTAGTGGCCAAGGGAGGCGGCTGAGGAACACTGAAGCTTTCTTT. It yields the protein CASGQGRRLRNTEAFF. Filled out from reference TRBV12-5 and TRBJ1-1, the complete variable domain reads DARVTQTPRHKVTEMGQEVTMRCQPILGHNTVFWYRQTMMQGLELLAYFRNRAPLDDSGMPKDRFSAEMPDATLATLKIQPSEPRDSAVYFCASGQGRRLRNTEAFFGQGTRLTVV.

The chain carries TRBV5-4 and TRBJ2-1; 8 bases fit TRBD2. Germline V gene sequence: CDR1 SGHNT, CDR2 YYREEE (reference sequence). The CDR3 has 13 residues. The V segment lost 5 bases and the J segment 8 bases; nucleotides outside the gene matches: 6. The CDR3 nucleotides read TGTGCCAGCAGACAGACGCGGGGGGATGAGCAGTTCTTC. Translation gives CASRQTRGDEQFF.

J is TRBJ2-7 and V is TRBV19; 9 positions match TRBD2. The length of the CDR3 is 17 residues. V shed 4 bases, J shed 2 bases, and the junction held 12 bases outside the gene matches. The germline V gene encodes CDR1 LNHDA and CDR2 SQIVND (reference sequence). The CDR3 is CASSRIAGVGVAYEQYF. For the CDR3, the DNA is TGTGCCAGTAGTAGAATAGCGGGAGTAGGAGTAGCCTACGAGCAGTACTTC.

This clone has only one observation. The chain has TRBV29-1 and TRBJ1-4; possible D gene TRBD1, 5 bases. This CDR3 has 11 amino acids. V gave up 6 bases and J gave up 8 bases, with 10 bases separating them. Germline CDR1 reads SQVTM; CDR2 reads ANQGSEA. The CDR3 bases are TGCAGCGTGGGGGAGGGGGAAAAACTGTTTTTT. This encodes CSVGEGEKLFF. Full variable domain (rest looked up from reference TRBV29-1 and TRBJ1-4): SAVISQKPSRDICQRGTSLTIQCQVDSQVTMMFWYRQQPGQSLTLIATANQGSEATYESGFVIDKFPISRPNLTFSTLTVSNMSPEDSSIYLCSVGEGEKLFFGSGTQLSVL.

This clone was seen once. This chain uses TRBV7-9 with TRBJ2-1; no definite D call. The CDR3 sequence is 11 residues long. Germline CDR1 is SEHNR and CDR2 is FQNEAQ (reference sequence). V shed 7 bases and J shed 8 bases, with 9 bases lying between them. The CDR3, as DNA: TGTGCCAGCACCCCGGACGATGAGCAGTTCTTC. Translated: CASTPDDEQFF.

This sequence joins TRBV6-1 and TRBJ1-6; D not resolved. V was clipped by 1 base and J by 8 bases, with 3 bases between them. The germline gives CDR1 MNHNS, CDR2 SASEGT. The CDR3 has 12 amino acids. DNA of the CDR3: TGTGCCAGCAGTGAAGAATATTCACCCCTCCACTTT. Its protein product is CASSEEYSPLHF.

This clone was recorded once. The gene calls are TRBV7-9 and TRBJ1-2; unclear D gene. Germline-derived CDR1 and CDR2 are SEHNR and FQNEAQ (reference sequence). The CDR3 runs to 13 residues. Trimming stripped 6 bases from V and 5 bases from J, with 13 bases between. The CDR3 sequence: CASSVMGPYGYTF. CDR3 in DNA: TGTGCCAGCAGTGTCATGGGTCCTTATGGCTACACCTTC.

Written as DNA, the CDR3 is TGTGCCAGCAGCTGGGGACAGATTAGTTATGGCTACACCTTC. It translates to CASSWGQISYGYTF. The chain is built from TRBV5-6 and TRBJ1-2, with 7 positions matching TRBD1. CDR3 length: 14 amino acids. The J segment lost 5 bases and the V segment lost 3 bases, leaving 7 bases of the junction unmatched. Germline-derived CDR1 and CDR2 are SGHDT and YYEEEE.

This clone was picked up one time. The V and J genes are TRBV29-1 and TRBJ1-4; the D is unclear. V lost 6 bases, J lost 8 bases, and 16 bases lay in between. This CDR3 comprises 13 residues. CDR1 is SQVTM, CDR2 ANQGSEA, per germline. The CDR3 region has the DNA TGCAGCGTCGCGACATCCGCGGGAGAAAAACTGTTTTTT. Translated: CSVATSAGEKLFF.

V gene TRBV7-2 combines with J gene TRBJ1-1; possible D gene TRBD1, 5 bases. Germline lookup yields CDR1 SGHTA and CDR2 FQGNSA. V lost 5 bases and J 2 bases, leaving 15 bases between the germline ends. CDR3 length: 15 residues. CDR3 coding DNA: TGTGCCAGCAGCGAATGGGGCCCGGCCAACACTGAAGCTTTCTTT. Translation: CASSEWGPANTEAFF.

Only one count was recorded for this clone. The gene calls are TRBV12-5 and TRBJ2-3; 8 bases map to TRBD2. With 0 bases clipped from V and 4 bases from J, the junction kept 15 bases outside the gene matches. From germline, CDR1 is LGHNT and CDR2 FRNRAP. The CDR3 is made up of 19 amino acids. The CDR3 loop reads CASGLVWVSGTNVPDTQYF. In DNA form, the CDR3 reads TGTGCTAGTGGTTTGGTATGGGTTAGCGGGACGAATGTGCCAGATACGCAGTATTTT.

The CDR3 sequence is CASSFKGYEQYF. The CDR3, as DNA: TGTGCCAGCAGTTTTAAGGGCTACGAGCAGTACTTC. V and J are TRBV28 and TRBJ2-7; D uncertain. V lost 3 bases, J lost 3 bases, and 6 bases lay in between. Germline loops: CDR1 MDHEN, CDR2 SYDVKM. The CDR3 runs 12 residues.

This chain links TRBV5-7 with TRBJ2-7, with D possibly TRBD1 on 6 matching bases. TRBV5-7 is designated an ORF whose function remains uncertain. V was pared by 0 bases and J by 3 bases, with 10 bases between. The CDR3 totals 14 residues. CDR3: CASSLDRTDYEQYF. The CDR3 coding sequence is TGTGCCAGCAGCTTGGATAGGACAGACTACGAGCAGTACTTC.

The chain is built from TRBV19 and TRBJ1-5; D is ambiguous. Per the germline V gene, CDR1 is LNHDA and CDR2 is SQIVND (reference sequence). The CDR3 consists of 13 residues. V was pared by 0 bases and J by 10 bases, with 10 bases between. CDR3 protein: CASSIDVVKPQHF. The CDR3 nucleotides read TGTGCCAGTAGTATAGACGTCGTTAAACCCCAGCATTTT.

This chain joins TRBV6-5 and TRBJ1-5; 7 nucleotides align to TRBD1. The CDR3 runs 15 residues. Trimming at V came to 2 bases and at J to 1 base, leaving 2 bases not matched to a gene. CDR1 MNHEY and CDR2 SVGAGI come from the germline V gene. The CDR3 region is CASSYRGQSNQPQHF. The CDR3 DNA follows: TGTGCCAGCAGTTACAGGGGACAGAGCAATCAGCCCCAGCATTTT.

The chain employs TRBV6-6 and TRBJ2-3; no clear D gene. Trimming stripped 8 bases from V and 5 bases from J, with 2 bases between. This CDR3 comprises 9 residues. Germline V gene data show CDR1 as MNHNY and CDR2 as SVGAGI (reference sequence). CDR3 sequence: CASGDTQYF. The CDR3 DNA reads as TGTGCCAGCGGAGATACGCAGTATTTT.

The sample holds a few counts of this clone. The chain recombines TRBV7-9 with TRBJ2-7; 11 bases map to TRBD2. V lost 5 bases, J lost 4 bases, and 4 bases stayed unmatched. CDR1 SEHNR and CDR2 FQNEAQ come from the germline V gene (reference sequence). The CDR3 has 14 residues. The chain's CDR3 is CASSRTSGGYEQYF. As DNA, the CDR3 is TGTGCCAGCAGCCGAACTAGCGGGGGTTACGAGCAGTACTTC.

V gene TRBV6-6 combines with J gene TRBJ1-1, with D unclear. This CDR3 has 14 residues. Per germline, CDR1 MNHNY and CDR2 SVGAGI (reference sequence). Deletions cut 6 bases from V and 2 bases from J, with 13 bases between. The DNA for the CDR3 is TGTGCCAGCAGCAACGAAGCACGAAACACTGAAGCTTTCTTT. Its protein product is CASSNEARNTEAFF.

V gene TRBV6-5 combines with J gene TRBJ2-2, with TRBD1 identical over 10 bases. The junction had 4 bases not matched to a gene; V was cut back by 6 bases and J by 6 bases. Germline V lookup: CDR1 MNHEY, CDR2 SVGAGI. This CDR3 spans 14 amino acids. The CDR3 bases are TGTGCCAGCAGCCGGGACAGGGGTGCCGGGGAGCTGTTTTTT. It is translated as CASSRDRGAGELFF.